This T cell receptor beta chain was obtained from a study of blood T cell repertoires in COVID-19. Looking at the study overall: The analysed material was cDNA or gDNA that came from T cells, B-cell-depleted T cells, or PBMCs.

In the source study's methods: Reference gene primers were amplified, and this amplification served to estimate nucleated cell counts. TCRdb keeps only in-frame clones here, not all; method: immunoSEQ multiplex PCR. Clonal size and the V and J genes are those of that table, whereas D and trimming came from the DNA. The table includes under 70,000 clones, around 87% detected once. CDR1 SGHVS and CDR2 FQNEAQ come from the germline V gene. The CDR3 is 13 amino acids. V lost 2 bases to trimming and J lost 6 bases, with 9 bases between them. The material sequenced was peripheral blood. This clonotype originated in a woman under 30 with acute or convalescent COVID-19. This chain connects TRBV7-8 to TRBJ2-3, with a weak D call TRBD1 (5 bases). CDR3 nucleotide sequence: TGTGCCAGCAGCTTAAACAAGGGGGATACGCAGTATTTT. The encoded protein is CASSLNKGDTQYF.